One sample yielded the 27 T cell receptor beta chains listed below, sequenced in a study of T cell responses to AZD1222 COVID-19 vaccine. Produced via immunoSEQ multiplex PCR; TCRdb's table is partial and in-frame only. The top ten clones hold over 1.5% of a sample with about 200,000 clones, approximately 94% of them seen once. This specimen was peripheral blood, taken 28 days after the second dose of the MenACWY control vaccine. Receptors were obtained from an adult who received the MenACWY meningococcal vaccine as a control.

This sequence joins TRBV7-2 and TRBJ1-4; D might be TRBD1 (5 bases). This CDR3 spans 14 amino acids. From germline, CDR1 is SGHTA and CDR2 FQGNSA. V was cut by 1 base and J by 10 bases, with 13 bases left in between. CDR3 amino acids: CASSLGGGGGKLFF. The CDR3 coding sequence is TGTGCCAGCAGCTTAGGTGGGGGGGGAGGAAAACTGTTTTTT.

This chain connects TRBV18 to TRBJ2-1, with TRBD2 matching 9 bases. The CDR3 extends over 17 amino acids. Germline trimming cut 3 bases from V and 0 bases from J; bases unmatched to any gene: 6. From germline, CDR1 is KGHSH and CDR2 LQKENI. The CDR3 nucleotides read TGTGCCAGCTCACCGCTGAGCGGGGGGAGCTCCTACAATGAGCAGTTCTTC. Translating it yields CASSPLSGGSSYNEQFF.

The chain has TRBV5-1 and TRBJ1-4, with D unresolved. Per the germline V gene, CDR1 is SGHRS and CDR2 is YFSETQ. The CDR3 is made up of 15 amino acids. V dropped 7 bases and J dropped 7 bases, with 20 bases sitting between them. The CDR3 nucleotides are TGCGCCAGCTCGTCTGGGGATAGGACGAGTGAAAAACTGTTTTTT. Residues: CASSSGDRTSEKLFF.

The chain has TRBV28 and TRBJ1-2; 8 bases agree with TRBD1. Per the germline V gene, CDR1 is MDHEN and CDR2 is SYDVKM. The CDR3 extends over 14 amino acids. The junction had 10 bases not matched to a gene; V was cut back by 8 bases and J by 5 bases. The CDR3 sequence: CASALDRVRYGYTF. In DNA, the CDR3 is TGTGCCAGCGCCTTGGACAGGGTGAGGTATGGCTACACCTTC.

The chain links TRBV7-9 to TRBJ2-7, with D perhaps TRBD1 (6 bases). CDR1 is SEHNR, CDR2 FQNEAQ, per germline (reference sequence). The CDR3 totals 17 residues. V lost 0 bases and J lost 3, with 18 bases in between. The chain's CDR3 is CASSLAPTTGLGYEQYF. The CDR3 DNA is TGTGCCAGCAGCTTAGCCCCCACAACAGGGCTTGGCTACGAGCAGTACTTC. Using reference TRBV7-9 and TRBJ2-7 for the parts outside the CDR3, the full variable domain is DTGVSQNPRHKITKRGQNVTFRCDPISEHNRLYWYRQTLGQGPEFLTYFQNEAQLEKSRLLSDRFSAERPKGSFSTLEIQRTEQGDSAMYLCASSLAPTTGLGYEQYFGPGTRLTVT.

V gene TRBV5-4 combines with J gene TRBJ2-7; TRBD1 is a possible D gene (6 bases). V lost 2 bases and J lost 6, with 12 bases in between. The CDR3 loop spans 13 amino acids. The germline CDR1 and CDR2 sequences are SGHNT and YYREEE (reference sequence). CDR3 nucleotides: TGTGCCAGCAGCTTTGGGGGCCTTGCCGAGCAGTACTTC. Translation gives CASSFGGLAEQYF.

This rearrangement joins TRBV10-1 to TRBJ1-1; maybe TRBD1 (5 bases). The CDR3 sequence is 14 residues long. V lost 7 bases to trimming and J lost 0 bases, with 12 bases between them. Per the germline V gene, CDR1 is WNHNN and CDR2 is SYGVQD (reference sequence). DNA for the CDR3: TGCGCCAGCATTCAGCCACAGGTGAACACTGAAGCTTTCTTT. Its translation: CASIQPQVNTEAFF.

The V gene is TRBV27, the J gene TRBJ2-1; D unclear. CDR3 size: 12 residues. The germline CDR1 and CDR2 sequences are MNHEY and SMNVEV (reference sequence). V was pared by 2 bases and J by 8 bases, with 7 bases between. In DNA, the CDR3 is TGTGCCAGCAGTTTAAGGTCCGATGAGCAGTTCTTC. Its translation is CASSLRSDEQFF.

The chain couples TRBV7-2 to TRBJ1-5; the D is unclear. The CDR3 length is 14 residues. CDR1 and CDR2 (germline): SGHTA, FQGNSA. Trimming pared 5 bases from V and 5 bases from J, leaving 13 bases between. The CDR3 loop reads CASSEIRTDQPQHF. CDR3 coding DNA: TGTGCCAGCAGCGAAATAAGAACTGATCAGCCCCAGCATTTT.

The V gene is TRBV7-6, the J gene TRBJ2-7; tentatively, D is TRBD1 or TRBD2 (5 bases each). The ends were cut back, 5 bases at V and 4 bases at J, with 15 bases in the middle. This CDR3 region has 14 residues. CDR1 is SGHVS, CDR2 FNYEAQ, per germline. CDR3 loop: CASSLRDPSYEQYF. DNA of the CDR3: TGTGCCAGCAGCCTCCGGGACCCGTCGTACGAGCAGTACTTC.

In its sample, this clone was seen a few times. The rearrangement joins TRBV12-3 or TRBV12-4 to TRBJ1-1, with a possible D match to TRBD1 (5 bases). The CDR3 has 13 residues. Between the trimmed V and J ends, which lost 3 bases and 4 bases, there was a span of 9 bases. The CDR3 is CASSLGPGTEAFF. The DNA for the CDR3 is TGTGCCAGCAGTTTGGGACCAGGCACTGAAGCTTTCTTT.

The J gene is TRBJ1-5, the V gene TRBV6-1, with 9 positions matching TRBD1. The CDR3 sequence is 16 residues long. V shed 1 base, J shed 5 bases, and the junction held 6 bases outside the gene matches. Per germline, CDR1 MNHNS and CDR2 SASEGT. CDR3 DNA: TGTGCCAGCAGTGAAGAGCTGACAGGGGGGCATCAGCCCCAGCATTTT. This sequence encodes CASSEELTGGHQPQHF.

This chain links TRBV29-1 with TRBJ2-7; perhaps TRBD2 as D (6 bases). The CDR3 covers 12 residues. CDR1 is SQVTM, CDR2 ANQGSEA, per germline. Trimming took off 5 bases at V and 3 bases at J, with 11 bases between the two ends. The CDR3 sequence: CSVYTGGYEQYF. CDR3 DNA: TGCAGCGTTTATACCGGGGGCTACGAGCAGTACTTC.

V is TRBV5-8 and J is TRBJ2-7, with D perhaps TRBD1 or TRBD2 (6 bases each). This CDR3 comprises 17 residues. V was clipped by 4 bases and J by 3 bases, with 23 bases between them. Germline V gene sequence: CDR1 SGHTS, CDR2 YDEGEE. CDR3 coding DNA: TGTGCCAGCAGCCCCGGGACTCAGGGGTTATTTCACTACGAGCAGTACTTC. It specifies CASSPGTQGLFHYEQYF.

The V and J genes are TRBV7-2 and TRBJ2-3; maybe TRBD2 (7 bases). This CDR3 is 15 amino acids long. The V end lost 5 bases, the J end lost 1 base, and 13 bases lay between the germline ends. Germline CDR1 SGHTA, CDR2 FQGNSA. Written as DNA, the CDR3 is TGTGCCAGCAGCAACCTAGGGGGGGGCACAGATACGCAGTATTTT. Translated, it gives CASSNLGGGTDTQYF. The whole variable domain, remainder taken from reference TRBV7-2 and TRBJ2-3, is GAGVSQSPSNKVTEKGKDVELRCDPISGHTALYWYRQSLGQGLEFLIYFQGNSAPDKSGLPSDRFSAERTGGSVSTLTIQRTQQEDSAVYLCASSNLGGGTDTQYFGPGTRLTVL.

The chain employs TRBV5-1 and TRBJ2-5; 10 bases are shared with TRBD2. Germline CDR1 is SGHRS and CDR2 is YFSETQ. CDR3 length equals 17 residues. J was trimmed by 4 bases and V by 3 bases; bases with no gene match: 12. The CDR3 sequence: CASSSEGVAGGGETQYF. Here the CDR3 DNA reads TGCGCCAGCAGCTCCGAAGGGGTAGCGGGGGGTGGAGAGACCCAGTACTTC.

The V call is TRBV6-5, the J call TRBJ1-4, with a possible D match to TRBD1 (6 bases). The V end was cut by 5 bases, the J end by 10 bases, with 8 bases between. This CDR3 comprises 11 residues. CDR1 and CDR2 from the germline V gene are MNHEY and SVGAGI. The CDR3 nucleotides are TGTGCCAGCAGTCAACAGGGAAAACTGTTTTTT. Translation: CASSQQGKLFF.

This chain uses TRBV4-3 with TRBJ2-2; D gene uncertain. Trimming pared 0 bases from V and 3 bases from J, leaving 11 bases between. The CDR3 runs to 16 residues. CDR1 and CDR2 from the germline V gene are LGHNA and YSLEER. This CDR3 is CASSQDAAQHTGELFF. For the CDR3, the DNA is TGCGCCAGCAGCCAAGACGCTGCACAACACACCGGGGAGCTGTTTTTT.

This sequence joins TRBV27 and TRBJ2-7; TRBD2 matches at 15 bases. The CDR3 has 15 amino acids. Germline-derived CDR1 and CDR2 are MNHEY and SMNVEV (reference sequence). Unmatched junction bases numbered 6, after V lost 5 bases and J lost 7 bases. In DNA, the CDR3 is TGTGCCAGCAGTCCTGGGACTAGCGGGAGGCGGGAGCAGTACTTC. Its protein product is CASSPGTSGRREQYF.

The chain is built from TRBV21-1 and TRBJ1-2; the D segment call TRBD1 is taken from the table without a DNA check. TRBV21-1 is marked as a pseudogene. The CDR3 sequence is 14 residues long. The CDR3 DNA reads as TGTGCCAGCAGCACCCGGGACAGGGGCTATGGCTACACCTTC. Translated, it gives CASSTRDRGYGYTF.

J is TRBJ2-7 and V is TRBV7-8, with 10 bases identical to TRBD1. In germline, CDR1 is SGHVS, CDR2 FQNEAQ. With V trimmed by 5 bases and J by 1 base, 8 bases remained unmatched. The CDR3 has 16 amino acids. CDR3 residues: CASSPRQGAFSYEQYF. CDR3 nucleotide sequence: TGTGCCAGCAGCCCTCGACAGGGGGCGTTTTCCTACGAGCAGTACTTC.

The rearrangement links TRBV30 to TRBJ1-1; D may be TRBD1 (5 bases). V was cut by 5 bases and J by 4 bases, with 11 bases left in between. CDR3 size: 12 residues. The germline gives CDR1 GTSNPN, CDR2 SVGIG (reference sequence). CDR3 in DNA: TGTGCCTGGGAGGCTGGGGGCACTGAAGCTTTCTTT. It specifies CAWEAGGTEAFF. The full variable domain, rest sourced from reference TRBV30 and TRBJ1-1, is SQTIHQWPATLVQPVGSPLSLECTVEGTSNPNLYWYRQAAGRGLQLLFYSVGIGQISSEVPQNLSASRPQDRQFILSSKKLLLSDSGFYLCAWEAGGTEAFFGQGTRLTVV.

V gene TRBV6-6 combines with J gene TRBJ2-2; TRBD1 matches 8 bases. The junction had 4 bases not matched to a gene; V was cut back by 2 bases and J by 2 bases. From germline, CDR1 is MNHNY and CDR2 SVGAGI (reference sequence). There are 16 residues in the CDR3. CDR3: CASSYRPGGNTGELFF. CDR3 DNA sequence: TGTGCCAGCAGTTACAGGCCAGGGGGCAACACCGGGGAGCTGTTTTTT.

In the case of this clone: Other DNA sequences in this sample translate to the same CDR3. The CDR3 loop reads CASSQDYEQYF. The CDR3 nucleotides are TGTGCCAGCAGCCAAGACTACGAGCAGTACTTC. V usage is TRBV3-1 (or the pseudogene TRBV3-2) and J usage is TRBJ2-7; D not resolved. CDR3 length: 11 residues. The germline V and J ends were trimmed by 0 bases and 3 bases, with 0 bases remaining between them. In germline, CDR1 is LGHDT, CDR2 YNNKEL (reference sequence).

For this clone: Mismatch with germline at one junction end may stem from a read error. The gene calls are TRBV9 and TRBJ2-1; D unclear. Germline V CDR1 and CDR2: SGDLS, YYNGEE. The CDR3 totals 14 residues. In DNA, the CDR3 is TGTGCCAGCAGCGTAGTCGGCTCCGACAATGAGCAGTTCTTC. Translated, it gives CASSVVGSDNEQFF.

This CDR3 is CASSPGQYMYQETQYF. The DNA of the CDR3 is TGTGCCAGCAGCCCGGGACAGTATATGTACCAAGAGACCCAGTACTTC. This sequence joins TRBV5-6 and TRBJ2-5; 7 bases map to TRBD1. Germline CDR1 reads SGHDT; CDR2 reads YYEEEE. V lost 4 bases to trimming and J lost 0 bases; unmatched junction nucleotides: 9. There are 16 residues in the CDR3.

This chain joins TRBV11-2 and TRBJ2-7; D is possibly TRBD2 (5 bases). This CDR3 has 13 amino acids. V lost 2 bases and J 5 bases, leaving 10 bases between the germline ends. CDR1 is SGHAT, CDR2 FQNNGV, per germline. CDR3 nucleotides: TGTGCCAGCAGCTTAACGACGGGGAACGAGCAGTACTTC. Its protein product is CASSLTTGNEQYF.